What follows are 13 T cell receptor beta chains derived from one specimen sequenced in a study of OX40 agonist ivuxolimab in advanced cancers. The method was immunoSEQ multiplex PCR; TCRdb's version includes in-frame clones alone and lacks a portion of them. The profile shows around 40,000 clones, 75% to 85% of them singletons. The sample in question was CD4+ or CD8+ T cells sorted from blood, obtained in a trial of the OX40 agonist ivuxolimab. These receptors came from an adult with an advanced solid tumor such as melanoma, head and neck, liver or kidney cancer.

This chain joins TRBV4-1 and TRBJ1-5; D perhaps matches TRBD1 (6 bases). From germline, CDR1 is MGHRA and CDR2 YSYEKL. The germline V and J ends were trimmed by 2 bases and 6 bases, with 17 bases remaining between them. The CDR3 extends over 16 amino acids. CDR3 in amino acids: CASSQYRASRFQPQHF. CDR3 coding DNA: TGCGCCAGCAGCCAATACAGGGCTTCTCGTTTTCAGCCCCAGCATTTT.

CDR3 residues: CASSVGDRGHGYTF. The DNA of the CDR3 is TGTGCCAGCAGCGTAGGGGACAGGGGGCATGGCTACACCTTC. This chain connects TRBV9 to TRBJ1-2; 12 bases fit TRBD1. Looked up from germline, CDR1 is SGDLS and CDR2 is YYNGEE. V lost 0 bases and J lost 6; bases outside the gene matches: 0. This CDR3 is 14 amino acids long. The full variable domain, its missing parts supplied by reference TRBV9 and TRBJ1-2, is DSGVTQTPKHLITATGQRVTLRCSPRSGDLSVYWYQQSLDQGLQFLIQYYNGEERAKGNILERFSAQQFPDLHSELNLSSLELGDSALYFCASSVGDRGHGYTFGSGTRLTVV.

The rearrangement joins TRBV11-2 to TRBJ1-1, with a possible D match to TRBD1 (6 bases). CDR1 SGHAT and CDR2 FQNNGV come from the germline V gene. V lost 5 bases, J lost 3 bases, and 13 bases lay in between. CDR3 size: 14 residues. CDR3 nucleotides: TGTGCCAGCAGCCCCGGGACAAGGCACACTGAAGCTTTCTTT. Encoded protein: CASSPGTRHTEAFF.

This chain links TRBV10-3 with TRBJ2-5; tentative D call: TRBD2 (7 bases). The J call may be in error: the DNA end matches TRBJ2-7 better. The CDR3 sequence is 14 residues long. From germline, CDR1 is ENHRY and CDR2 SYGVKD. Here the CDR3 DNA reads TGTGCCATGTCTCGGACAGCGGGATCCTACGAGCAGTACTTC. Amino acid sequence: CAMSRTAGSYEQYF.

The chain carries TRBV6-1 and TRBJ1-4; tentatively, D is TRBD1 (6 bases). CDR3 length: 15 amino acids. The V gene's germline CDR1 is MNHNS and CDR2 SASEGT. The ends were cut back, 6 bases at V and 2 bases at J, with 13 bases in the middle. The chain's CDR3 is CASRRQGRTNEKLFF. The CDR3 DNA reads TGTGCCAGCAGACGCCAGGGGCGGACTAATGAAAAACTGTTTTTT.

Here the CDR3 DNA reads TGTGCCAGCAGTTACTCGAGGGGGTGGACGGAGGAAGCTTTCTTT. Translated: CASSYSRGWTEEAFF. The chain combines TRBV6-6 with TRBJ1-1, with a weak D call TRBD1 (6 bases). Trimming stripped 0 bases from V and 8 bases from J, with 16 bases between. This CDR3 is 15 amino acids long. The germline CDR1 and CDR2 sequences are MNHNY and SVGAGI (reference sequence).

This clone was seen just once. The chain has TRBV10-3 and TRBJ1-2; D possibly corresponds to TRBD1 (6 bases). The V gene's germline CDR1 is ENHRY and CDR2 SYGVKD. This CDR3 contains 14 residues. Trimming removed 4 bases from V and 3 bases from J, with 12 bases in between. The CDR3 spells CAISAIAGDYGYTF. The DNA of the CDR3 is TGTGCCATCAGTGCAATAGCAGGGGACTATGGCTACACCTTC.

The chain couples TRBV7-3 to TRBJ1-1; 8 nucleotides line up with TRBD1. The CDR3 contains 15 residues. J lost 1 base, V lost 5 bases, and 6 bases had no gene match. CDR1 and CDR2 (germline): SGHTA, FQGTGA. The CDR3 region is CASSRPGTGNTEAFF. The DNA for the CDR3 is TGTGCCAGCAGCCGTCCCGGGACAGGGAACACTGAAGCTTTCTTT.

The V and J genes are TRBV4-3 and TRBJ1-5; D is unclear. The CDR3 runs to 15 residues. CDR1 is LGHNA and CDR2 is YSLEER in the germline V gene. Trimming pared 0 bases from V and 5 bases from J, leaving 11 bases between. The CDR3 spells CASSQDVGQDQPQHF. CDR3 DNA sequence: TGCGCCAGCAGCCAAGACGTCGGGCAAGATCAGCCCCAGCATTTT.

This clone was observed a handful of times. The rearrangement uses TRBV6-5 and TRBJ1-2; no reliable D call. The V end lost 2 bases, the J end lost 8 bases, and 15 bases lay between the germline ends. This CDR3 is 14 amino acids long. Looked up from germline, CDR1 is MNHEY and CDR2 is SVGAGI. Here the CDR3 reads CASSYLDHRSGYTF. The CDR3 DNA sequence: TGTGCCAGCAGTTACCTGGACCACCGGTCCGGCTACACCTTC.

The chain is built from TRBV14 and TRBJ2-7; the D is unclear. The CDR3 is 14 amino acids. Trimming pared 3 bases from V and 0 bases from J, leaving 9 bases between. CDR1 SGHDN and CDR2 FVKESK come from the germline V gene. The CDR3 protein is CASSHNVGSYEQYF. In DNA form, the CDR3 reads TGTGCCAGCAGCCATAATGTCGGCTCCTACGAGCAGTACTTC.

V gene TRBV18 combines with J gene TRBJ2-1; the match to TRBD1 covers 9 bases. Trimming at V came to 5 bases and at J to 8 bases, leaving 7 bases not matched to a gene. Germline assignment: CDR1 KGHSH and CDR2 LQKENI. The CDR3 covers 14 residues. The chain's CDR3 is CASSGDRAVDEQFF. The DNA of the CDR3 is TGTGCCAGCTCAGGGGACAGGGCTGTAGATGAGCAGTTCTTC.

This clone was detected only once. The V gene is TRBV28, the J gene TRBJ2-1; 8 bases are a match to TRBD1. J was trimmed by 7 bases and V by 5 bases; bases with no gene match: 10. The CDR3 length is 15 residues. Per the germline V gene, CDR1 is MDHEN and CDR2 is SYDVKM. CDR3 nucleotide sequence: TGTGCCAGCAGTCTCTGGACAGGGAAGGGAAATGAGCAGTTCTTC. This codes for CASSLWTGKGNEQFF.